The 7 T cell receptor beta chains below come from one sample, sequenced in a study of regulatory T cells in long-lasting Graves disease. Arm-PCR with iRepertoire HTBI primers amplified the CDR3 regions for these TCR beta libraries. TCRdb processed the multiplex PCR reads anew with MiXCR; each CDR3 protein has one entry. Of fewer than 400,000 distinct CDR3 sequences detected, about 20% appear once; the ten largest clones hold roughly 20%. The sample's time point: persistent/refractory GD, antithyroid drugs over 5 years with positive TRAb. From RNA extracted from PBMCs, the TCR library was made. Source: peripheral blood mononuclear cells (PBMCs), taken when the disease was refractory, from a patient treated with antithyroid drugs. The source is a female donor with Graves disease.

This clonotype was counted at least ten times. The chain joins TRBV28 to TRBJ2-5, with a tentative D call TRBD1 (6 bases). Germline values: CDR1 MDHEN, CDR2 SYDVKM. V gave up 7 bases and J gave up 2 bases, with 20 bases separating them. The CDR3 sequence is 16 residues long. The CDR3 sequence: CASTHNTGTMQETQYF. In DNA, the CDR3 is TGTGCCAGCACTCATAATACCGGGACAATGCAAGAGACCCAGTACTTC.

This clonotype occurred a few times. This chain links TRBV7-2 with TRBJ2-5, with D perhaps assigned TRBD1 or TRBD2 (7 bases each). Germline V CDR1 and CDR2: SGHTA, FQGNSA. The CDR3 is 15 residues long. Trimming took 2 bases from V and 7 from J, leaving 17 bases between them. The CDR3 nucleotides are TGTGCCAGCAGCTTAATGCTGGGACAGCGGGGGACCCAGTACTTC. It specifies CASSLMLGQRGTQYF. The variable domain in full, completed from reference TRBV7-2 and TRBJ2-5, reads GAGVSQSPSNKVTEKGKDVELRCDPISGHTALYWYRQSLGQGLEFLIYFQGNSAPDKSGLPSDRFSAERTGGSVSTLTIQRTQQEDSAVYLCASSLMLGQRGTQYFGPGTRLLVL.

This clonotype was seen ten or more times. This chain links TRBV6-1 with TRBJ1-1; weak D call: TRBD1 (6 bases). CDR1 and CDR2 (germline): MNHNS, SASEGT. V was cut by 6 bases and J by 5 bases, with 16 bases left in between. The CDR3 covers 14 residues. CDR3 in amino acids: CASSPDSMGTEAFF. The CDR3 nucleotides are TGTGCCAGCAGCCCGGACAGTATGGGGACTGAAGCTTTCTTT.

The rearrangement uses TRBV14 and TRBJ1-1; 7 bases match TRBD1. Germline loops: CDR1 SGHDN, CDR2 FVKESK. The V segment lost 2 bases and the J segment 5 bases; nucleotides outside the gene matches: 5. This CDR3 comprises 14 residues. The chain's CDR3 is CASSQNAGGTEAFF. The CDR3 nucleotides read TGTGCCAGCAGCCAAAACGCAGGGGGGACTGAAGCTTTCTTT.

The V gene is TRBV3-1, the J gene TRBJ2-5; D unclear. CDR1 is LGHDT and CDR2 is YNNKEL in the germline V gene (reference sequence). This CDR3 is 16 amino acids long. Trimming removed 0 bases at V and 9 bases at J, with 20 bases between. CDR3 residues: CASSQDPRAAGVPQYF. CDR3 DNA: TGTGCCAGCAGCCAAGACCCCCGGGCCGCTGGGGTGCCCCAGTACTTC.

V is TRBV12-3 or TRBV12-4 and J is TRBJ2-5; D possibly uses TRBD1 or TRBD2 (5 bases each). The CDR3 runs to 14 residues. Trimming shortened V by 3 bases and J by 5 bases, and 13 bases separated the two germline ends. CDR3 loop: CASSLGVGMETQYF. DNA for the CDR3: TGTGCCAGCAGTTTGGGGGTCGGGATGGAGACCCAGTACTTC.

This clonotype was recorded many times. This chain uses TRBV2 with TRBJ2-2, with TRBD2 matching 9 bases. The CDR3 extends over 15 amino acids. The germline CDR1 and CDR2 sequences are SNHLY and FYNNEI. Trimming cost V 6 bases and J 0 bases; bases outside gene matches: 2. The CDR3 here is CASRAGGPNTGELFF. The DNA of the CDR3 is TGTGCCAGCAGGGCGGGAGGGCCGAACACCGGGGAGCTGTTTTTT.